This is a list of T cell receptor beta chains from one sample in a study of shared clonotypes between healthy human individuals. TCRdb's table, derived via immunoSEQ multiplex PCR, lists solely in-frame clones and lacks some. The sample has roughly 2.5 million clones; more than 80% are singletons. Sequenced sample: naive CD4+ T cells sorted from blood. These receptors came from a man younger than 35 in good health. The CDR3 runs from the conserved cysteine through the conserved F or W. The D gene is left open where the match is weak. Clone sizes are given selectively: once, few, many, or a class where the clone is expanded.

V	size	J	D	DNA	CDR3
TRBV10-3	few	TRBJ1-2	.	TGTGCCATCAGTGGTACAGGTTCGATGGGTGGCTACACCTTC	CAISGTGSMGGYTF
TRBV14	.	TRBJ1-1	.	TGTGCCAGCAGCCGGGGGACATCGAGGACGGCTGAAGCTTTCTTT	CASSRGTSRTAEAFF
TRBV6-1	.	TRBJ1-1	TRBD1	TGTGCCAGCAGTCCGACAGGGGGCACTGAAGCTTTCTTT	CASSPTGGTEAFF
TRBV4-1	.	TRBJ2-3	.	TGCGCCAGCAGCGAGGGACTGACTAGCACAGATACGCAGTATTTT	CASSEGLTSTDTQYF
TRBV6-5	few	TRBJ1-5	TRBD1	TGTGCCAGCAGTAAGGACAGGGGCAATCAGCCCCAGCATTTT	CASSKDRGNQPQHF
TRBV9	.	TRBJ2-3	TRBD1	TGTGCCAGCAGTACCGGGACAGCCTCCCGTACGCAGTATTTT	CASSTGTASRTQYF
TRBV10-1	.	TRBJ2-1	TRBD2	TGCGCCAGCAGTGCCCAGGGACTAGCGGATACTCACAATGAGCAGTTCTTC	CASSAQGLADTHNEQFF
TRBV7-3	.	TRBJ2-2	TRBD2	TGTGCCAGCAGCCCCCTCCCAGCGGGGTACACCGGGGAGCTGTTTTTT	CASSPLPAGYTGELFF
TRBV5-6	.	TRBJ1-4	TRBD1	TGTGCCAGCAGCGGGAGGACAGGCCGCAATGAAAAACTGTTTTTT	CASSGRTGRNEKLFF
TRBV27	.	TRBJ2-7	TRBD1	TGTGCCAGCAGTTCGGACAGGGTTGACCACGAGCAGTACTTC	CASSSDRVDHEQYF
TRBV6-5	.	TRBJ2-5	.	TGTGCCAGCAGTCCCTCGTGGGCACGCCAAGAGACCCAGTACTTC	CASSPSWARQETQYF
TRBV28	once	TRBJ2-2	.	TGTGCCAGCAGTTCCGGGTCCCTCATTACCACCGGGGAGCTGTTTTTT	CASSSGSLITTGELFF
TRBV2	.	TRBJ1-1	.	TGTGCCAGCAGTGGAGTGCAGATGAACACTGAAGCTTTCTTT	CASSGVQMNTEAFF
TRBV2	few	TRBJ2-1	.	TGTGCCAGCAGTAGGGGACGTTGGAATGAGCAGTTCTTC	CASSRGRWNEQFF
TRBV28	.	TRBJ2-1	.	TGTGCCAGCAGCACCCCGAGGGGGGGCTGGTTCTTC	CASSTPRGGWFF
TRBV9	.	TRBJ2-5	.	TGTGCCAGCAGCGGCAGACTGCCTACCGAGACCCAGTACTTC	CASSGRLPTETQYF
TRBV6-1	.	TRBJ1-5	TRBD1	TGTGCCAGCAGACCGGACAGGGTTCGTCAGCCCCAGCATTTT	CASRPDRVRQPQHF
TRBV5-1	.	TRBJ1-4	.	TGCGCCAGCAGTCGGGGATTGGGGGATGAAAAACTGTTTTTT	CASSRGLGDEKLFF
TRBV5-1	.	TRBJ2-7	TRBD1	TGCGCCAGTAGCACAGGGGACATTTACTACGAGCAGTACTTC	CASSTGDIYYEQYF
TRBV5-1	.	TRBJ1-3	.	TGCGCCAGCAGCGTACAGGGAGACGGTGACACCATATATTTT	CASSVQGDGDTIYF
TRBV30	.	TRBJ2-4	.	TGTGCCTGGAGTGTACCCGGGAGTGAGGCCAAAAACATTCAGTACTTC	CAWSVPGSEAKNIQYF